The clone carrying this TCR beta chain was observed a handful of times. Its antigen is as yet unknown. This entry comes from a study of neurological immune-mediated disorders. Study findings and constraints: The highest TCR clonal expansion occurred in HTLV-1-associated myelopathy; multiple sclerosis fell below healthy controls.

Germline V gene data show CDR1 as DFQATT and CDR2 as SNEGSKA (reference sequence). V lost 4 bases and J lost 6; bases outside the gene matches: 3. This CDR3 has 14 residues. As healthy controls, volunteers from a blood bank in Maryland, USA, were used. Source material was 2 million unsorted PBMCs, stored at -80 °C in RNAlater. The cDNA came from 5'RACE with 10-nucleotide random UMIs. Each CDR3 protein is one row after TCRdb ran MiXCR on the 5' RACE reads. Among 55,000 to 70,000 distinct CDR3 sequences, over 10% were seen once, and the ten largest hold less than 2%. The clonotype originates from a man in his sixties in good health. This chain uses TRBV20-1 with TRBJ2-1; 13 nucleotides line up with TRBD2. Sample: PBMCs. CDR3 nucleotide sequence: TGCAGTGCTAAACTAGCGGGAGGGAGCAATGAGCAGTTCTTC. Protein product: CSAKLAGGSNEQFF.